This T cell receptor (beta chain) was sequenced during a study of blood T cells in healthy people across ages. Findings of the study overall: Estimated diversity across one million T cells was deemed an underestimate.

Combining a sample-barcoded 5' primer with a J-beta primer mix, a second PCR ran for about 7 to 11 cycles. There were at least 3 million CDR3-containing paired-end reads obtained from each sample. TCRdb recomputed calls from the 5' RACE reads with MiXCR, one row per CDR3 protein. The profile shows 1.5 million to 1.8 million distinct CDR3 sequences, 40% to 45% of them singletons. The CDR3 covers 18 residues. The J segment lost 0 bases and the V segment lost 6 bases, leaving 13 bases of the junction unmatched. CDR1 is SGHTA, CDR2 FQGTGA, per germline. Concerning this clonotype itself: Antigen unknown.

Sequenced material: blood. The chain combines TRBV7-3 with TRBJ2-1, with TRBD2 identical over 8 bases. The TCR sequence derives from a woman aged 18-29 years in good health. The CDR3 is CASRRLARFMSSYNEQFF. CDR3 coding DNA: TGTGCCAGCAGGCGACTAGCGCGTTTCATGAGCTCCTACAATGAGCAGTTCTTC.